A single sample gave rise to the 15 T cell receptor beta chains below, sequenced in a study of CD8+CD57+ T cells in acquired aplastic anemia. The template used for profiling TCR beta VDJ and CDR3 was genomic DNA. TCRdb passed the reads through MiXCR, listing each CDR3 protein once. The top ten clones hold approximately 50% of a sample with over 150,000 distinct CDR3 sequences, 71% of them seen once. Patients picked for sequencing had shown CD8+CD57+ cell expansion detected by flow cytometry. The specimen sequenced was sorted CD4+, CD8+, or CD8+CD57+ T cells (not recorded which) from PBMCs. These receptors all come from a human donor with aplastic anemia.

V is TRBV20-1 and J is TRBJ1-2; D unresolved. Trimming removed 3 bases at V and 7 bases at J, with 18 bases between. CDR1 and CDR2 from the germline V gene are DFQATT and SNEGSKA (reference sequence). This CDR3 is 14 amino acids long. The CDR3 region has the DNA TGCAGTGCTAGGGTGGAACCTCCCCGGAGTGGCTACACCTTC. This gives the protein CSARVEPPRSGYTF.

The chain combines TRBV5-5 with TRBJ2-7, with TRBD1 matching 10 bases. The CDR3 sequence is 15 residues long. Germline trimming cut 4 bases from V and 2 bases from J; bases unmatched to any gene: 6. CDR1 SGHKS and CDR2 YYEKEE come from the germline V gene (reference sequence). The CDR3 nucleotides are TGTGCCAGCAGCACCTGGACAGGGGGGCCCTACGAGCAGTACTTC. Amino acid sequence: CASSTWTGGPYEQYF.

This chain links TRBV15 with TRBJ2-5; D is tentatively TRBD1 or TRBD2 (5 bases each). This CDR3 is built from 14 residues. Germline-derived CDR1 and CDR2 are LNHNV and YYDKDF (reference sequence). Trimming cost V 4 bases and J 5 bases, with 14 bases left between them. The CDR3 here is CATSTGASGETQYF. CDR3 DNA sequence: TGTGCCACCAGCACCGGGGCCTCAGGGGAGACCCAGTACTTC.

The J gene is TRBJ1-1, the V gene TRBV6-1, with TRBD1 identical over 8 bases. V was pared by 6 bases and J by 4 bases, with 13 bases of the junction left unmatched. Germline CDR1 and CDR2: MNHNS and SASEGT. This CDR3 is 16 amino acids long. CDR3 residues: CASSARAGGVGTEAFF. CDR3 coding DNA: TGTGCCAGCAGCGCACGAGCAGGGGGCGTGGGCACTGAAGCTTTCTTT.

This chain joins TRBV6-5 and TRBJ2-3; D unresolved. With 2 bases removed from V and 4 bases from J, the gap between germline ends came to 4 bases. Germline V gives CDR1 MNHEY, CDR2 SVGAGI. This CDR3 has 12 residues. In DNA, the CDR3 is TGTGCCAGCAGTTACCGGGCAGATACGCAGTATTTT. This translates into CASSYRADTQYF.

The chain is built from TRBV7-3 and TRBJ2-5; D may match TRBD1 or TRBD2 (6 bases each). V was clipped by 6 bases and J by 5 bases, with 13 bases between them. Looked up from germline, CDR1 is SGHTA and CDR2 is FQGTGA. CDR3 length: 13 amino acids. For the CDR3, the DNA is TGTGCCAGCAGGGACCTAGGGGGGGAGACCCAGTACTTC. The encoded protein is CASRDLGGETQYF. Looking up the rest from reference TRBV7-3 and TRBJ2-5 gives the full variable domain: GAGVSQTPSNKVTEKGKYVELRCDPISGHTALYWYRQSLGQGPEFLIYFQGTGAADDSGLPNDRFFAVRPEGSVSTLKIQRTERGDSAVYLCASRDLGGETQYFGPGTRLLVL.

This chain links TRBV10-3 with TRBJ1-1; 10 nucleotides align to TRBD1. J gave up 4 bases and V 8 bases, and 7 bases lay outside the gene matches. The CDR3 is 14 amino acids. Germline V gene lookup returns CDR1 ENHRY and CDR2 SYGVKD. The CDR3 sequence is CAIGTGEGGTEAFF. Written as DNA, the CDR3 is TGTGCCATCGGGACAGGGGAAGGGGGCACTGAAGCTTTCTTT.

This chain links TRBV20-1 with TRBJ1-5; D gene ambiguous. This CDR3 contains 13 residues. Per germline, CDR1 DFQATT and CDR2 SNEGSKA (reference sequence). V was trimmed by 6 bases and J by 6 bases, leaving 15 bases between them. This chain's CDR3 is CSAVGRVGQPQHF. The CDR3 DNA is TGCAGTGCGGTGGGAAGGGTCGGTCAGCCCCAGCATTTT.

The sample holds a few counts of this clonotype. This chain uses TRBV2 with TRBJ2-5; 9 bases are a match to TRBD1. There are 16 residues in the CDR3. V trimming: 2 bases; J trimming: 7 bases; junction bases outside the gene matches: 11. Per the germline V gene, CDR1 is SNHLY and CDR2 is FYNNEI. The CDR3 DNA sequence: TGTGCCAGCAGTGAAAGTCGGGACAGGGTGTTGGGGACCCAGTACTTC. Translating gives CASSESRDRVLGTQYF.

As regards this clonotype: In this CDR3 the conserved last residue, phenylalanine or tryptophan, is missing, so a read error is likely. The J gene is TRBJ2-5, the V gene TRBV7-8, with TRBD2 matching 9 bases. Unmatched junction bases numbered 5, after V lost 0 bases and J lost 3 bases. This CDR3 has 16 residues. CDR1 SGHVS and CDR2 FQNEAQ come from the germline V gene. Here the CDR3 reads CASSLAGGGAEETQYL. The CDR3, as DNA: TGTGCCAGCAGCTTAGCAGGCGGGGGGGCTGAAGAGACCCAGTACCTC.

The table lists this clonotype with a few counts. This chain uses TRBV19 with TRBJ2-1; D remains unclear. The CDR3 sequence is 13 residues long. V dropped 7 bases and J dropped 0 bases, with 7 bases sitting between them. Germline loops: CDR1 LNHDA, CDR2 SQIVND (reference sequence). The CDR3 region is CASTDYSYNEQFF. CDR3 in DNA: TGTGCCAGTACGGATTACTCCTACAATGAGCAGTTCTTC.

The rearrangement joins TRBV18 to TRBJ2-5, with 9 bases matching TRBD2. CDR1 and CDR2 from the germline V gene are KGHSH and LQKENI. J lost 1 base, V lost 2 bases, and 5 bases had no gene match. The CDR3 totals 16 residues. The DNA of the CDR3 is TGTGCCAGCTCACCAAAAATGACTAGCGGCCAAGAGACCCAGTACTTC. Protein sequence: CASSPKMTSGQETQYF.

The chain combines TRBV9 with TRBJ2-2; weak D call: TRBD1 (5 bases). Trimming left V 0 bases short and J 6 bases short, with 9 bases between. Germline V lookup: CDR1 SGDLS, CDR2 YYNGEE. This CDR3 comprises 14 residues. CDR3 DNA: TGTGCCAGCAGCGTAGAAGGGGTGCCCGGGGAGCTGTTTTTT. Residues: CASSVEGVPGELFF.

The chain uses TRBV19 and TRBJ1-6; 7 positions match TRBD1. The V gene's germline CDR1 is LNHDA and CDR2 SQIVND (reference sequence). The ends lost 3 bases at V and 6 bases at J; junction bases unmatched: 8. The CDR3 is made up of 16 amino acids. This chain's CDR3 is CASSIREGASNSPLHF. DNA of the CDR3: TGTGCCAGTAGTATCAGAGAGGGGGCAAGTAATTCACCCCTCCACTTT.

For this clonotype: A read error may explain this, as a much larger clone is one base away. The CDR3 does not close with the conserved phenylalanine or tryptophan, likely indicating a read error. V usage is TRBV15 and J usage is TRBJ1-3; D is perhaps TRBD1 (5 bases). V was cut by 0 bases and J by 0 bases, with 12 bases left in between. The CDR3 spans 17 residues. Per germline, CDR1 LNHNV and CDR2 YYDKDF (reference sequence). The CDR3 coding sequence is TGTGCCACCAGCAGAGAGCACAGGCTGAGCTCTGGAAACACCATATATCTT. This translates into CATSREHRLSSGNTIYL.